Included here is one T cell receptor beta chain sequence, with context. The data were produced by immunoSEQ multiplex PCR, yet TCRdb's version contains in-frame clones alone and is incomplete. The data contain 290,000 or so clones, about 90% of them singletons. This sample was included in a study of blood T cell repertoires in COVID-19. The germline gives CDR1 MDHEN, CDR2 SYDVKM. The length of the CDR3 is 15 residues. V was pared by 5 bases and J by 5 bases, with 11 bases of the junction left unmatched. The chain joins TRBV28 to TRBJ2-7, with 8 bases that match TRBD2. The TCR was taken from a woman aged 18 to 35 with acute COVID-19. The source material was PBMCs or T cells enriched from blood (not recorded which). CDR3 DNA: TGTGCCAGCAGTCCCGCGGGAGGCCCTAAACACGAGCAGTACTTC. Its protein is CASSPAGGPKHEQYF.